This TCR beta chain was observed in a study of T cells in Graves' hyperthyroidism and ophthalmopathy (dated by TCRdb to between 2018 and 2020). Regarding the complete study: Peripheral blood was sampled at the time of initial diagnosis, prior to any treatment. An independent validation cohort of under 20 hyperthyroidism patients and 15 or so patients who later progressed to ophthalmopathy tested prospective prediction of ophthalmopathy. TCR V-J signatures able to tell the groups apart were searched for in a discovery cohort of more than 90 patients, of whom 43 had Graves' ophthalmopathy and 55 to 65 had stable Graves' hyperthyroidism. Following sampling, methimazole starting at 30 mg daily was given to hyperthyroidism patients, and high-dose intravenous methylprednisolone was given to ophthalmopathy patients. In several Graves' hyperthyroidism patients, the study also compared T-cell repertoires from thyroid tissue with T-cell repertoires from blood. The roughly 100 discovery patients were randomly divided into training and test sets at a 7:3 ratio. TCR Vbeta CDR3 sequencing of 130 to 150 peripheral blood samples (over 40 ophthalmopathy, roughly 74 hyperthyroidism and about 17 progressor patients) is reported in the paper.

Stable Graves' hyperthyroidism was defined as no progression to ophthalmopathy during 18 months of follow-up. Hyperthyroidism patients were newly diagnosed, had a disease duration of under 2 months, and were aged 18 to 65 years. Exclusion was applied to patients with uncontrolled infections, other autoimmune diseases, pregnancy or lactation. Diagnoses were established on the basis of clinical symptoms, serum thyroxine and TRAb, thyroid ultrasound, and orbital computed tomography. Ficoll-Paque density gradient centrifugation was used to isolate PBMCs from about 9.4 ml of fresh peripheral blood. Total RNA was extracted with Trizol reagent, and quality was checked on an Agilent 2100 Bioanalyzer. The full study reports these points: Ophthalmopathy was separated from stable hyperthyroidism by a 13 V-J signature model, with approximately 90% sensitivity and around 81% specificity obtained in cross-validation and 80%/75% obtained in testing. During validation, the model predicted progression to ophthalmopathy a median of about 6.5 months ahead of onset, with almost 71% sensitivity and roughly 75% specificity. Sample size was not statistically predetermined, and blinding of investigators to group allocation was not performed. Blood samples also contained most of the expanded thyroid clonotypes (frequency above 0.001), which suggests that blood repertoires may reflect thyroid immune responses.

Amplification of TCR beta CDR3 regions was carried out from RNA transcripts. The first round of RT-PCR for the TCR CDR3 was performed with the HTBI primer set and the Qiagen OneStep RT-PCR kit. Libraries were constructed in a second round of multiplex PCR, after which size selection and purification were performed. Paired-end sequencing of the libraries was performed with 100 bp reads on an Illumina HiSeq2000. For the original study's pipeline: Raw data were processed with SOAPnuke, discarding reads with adapters, uncalled bases, mean Phred below 15, or no exact constant-primer or identifier match. High-quality paired reads were merged with COPE v1.2.5, and unique nucleotide sequences were defined as clonotypes. Clonotypes were aligned to IMGT TRBV, TRBD and TRBJ reference segments using MiTCR v1.1. The analysis included only V-J combinations with a frequency above 0.0001, which together covered 99% to 99.2% of the repertoires. A TCS score was defined as the ratio between F50 (clonal expansion) and ExV (chaos), using BLOSUM62-based TCRdist between CDR3 peptides within each V-J. Welch's t-statistics and random forest reduced fewer than 550 V-J features to fewer than 15, which were used in a naive Bayes classifier (R e1071). Starting from the raw public reads, TCRdb applied fastp trimming at Q25, assembled clones with MiXCR and retained in-frame beta chains. A single entry per CDR3 protein holds the most common genes and DNA from its merged rows. The V and J calls and clone size come from TCRdb's table, not from the authors' own analysis. This sample is represented by about 510,000 distinct CDR3 sequences; about 14% of them were singletons. Jointly, the top ten make up approximately 15% of the sample.

In its sample, this clonotype was seen many times. Its antigen is unknown. Per-base quality was not reported, and no clone a single base away is much larger than it. Inclusive of the bounding cysteine and phenylalanine, the CDR3 is 12 residues long. The read is trimmed to its CDR3 DNA, 36 bases read in frame from base 1. Trimming removed 1 base from V and 14 bases from J, leaving 14 bases between the germline ends. CDR1 and CDR2 are read off the germline V gene (reference sequence) as LGHDT and YNNKEL. The clonotype comes from a woman between 35 and 50 years old with Graves' hyperthyroidism. The sequenced material came from blood. This receptor chain uses TRBV3-1 and TRBJ2-5; no D segment can be confidently identified. The DNA sequence is TGTGCCAGCAGCCAAGGGTTACAGCGAACCTACTTC. It encodes CASSQGLQRTYF.